The entry below gives a single TCR beta chain sequence along with its context. This clone was detected a few times. Its antigen remains unidentified. The record has no base qualities; no much larger clone is one base away. The immunoSEQ kit was used, according to the manufacturer's recommendations, to generate TCR beta libraries from genomic DNA. Library preparation used a first multiplex PCR with proprietary primers, then a second PCR adding unique barcodes, with bead cleanups after each round. A kit-provided positive control reaction and a negative control reaction were included in every sample batch. The final libraries were assessed on an Agilent 4200 TapeStation D1000 ScreenTape, pooled by volume, and quantified by qPCR. Sequencing ran on an Illumina NextSeq500 with a MidOutput 150-cycle cartridge, using 156 Read1 and 15 Index1 cycles with kit custom primers. The pooled library was loaded at approximately 0.99 pM, and about 21% PhiX control was spiked in. Per the original workflow: Vendor-processed data were analyzed in R, and a clonotype was defined as all T cells sharing the same CDR3 nucleotide sequence. In the clone abundance analyses, frequencies were normalized to the 10,000 most abundant clones in each sample. Public T cell clones, which averaged fewer than five per sample, were removed prior to analysis. Tumor-enriched and baseline blood-enriched clonotypes were defined by at least a 32-fold difference in abundance between compartments. A beta-binomial differential abundance model was used to identify clonotypes that expanded or contracted between blood time points. Similarity between tumor and blood repertoires was quantified using the Baroni-Urbani and Buser coefficient, and groups were compared with two-tailed Wilcoxon tests in R. Here the immuneACCESS table is served through TCRdb, limited to in-frame sequences with V and J called. Missing clones are a known gap in these copies; in checked studies unresolved V genes cover under half, and the rest lacks a known reason. The V and J calls and clone size are taken from that table; D and trimming were inferred from the DNA. The sample profile shows about 140,000 clones; roughly 83% of them were found once. The top ten hold approximately 22% of the sample.

The CDR3, from cysteine to phenylalanine, totals 14 residues. CDR3 DNA is the only sequence kept; it has 42 bases, read in frame from the first base. CDR1 and CDR2, per the germline V gene, are MGHDK and SYGVNS. V drops 4 bases and J drops 3 bases, leaving 12 bases in between. The sample comes from a study of radiation and T cells in renal cell carcinoma (dated by TCRdb to 2018 to 2020). Turning to the overall study: The samples were obtained from a clinical trial, where primary renal cell carcinomas were treated with 15 Gy stereotactic body radiation therapy and then removed by nephrectomy 4 weeks afterward. TCR beta sequencing covered fewer than 60 samples in total, comprising some 25 tumors and about 27 peripheral blood samples. In the 55 or so samples combined, 4,016,671 unique CDR3 nucleotide sequences were found, encoding 2 million to 3 million unique CDR3 amino acid sequences.

General conclusions and limits of the study: With a single-armed trial design, the study had no way to address how radiation dose or scheduling affects the TCR repertoire. No pretreatment tumor biopsies were available, so the baseline intratumoral presence of clonotypes could not be determined. Changes in the blood repertoire were not tracked past 4 weeks after treatment. In blood, the top tumor clonotypes increased between baseline and 2 weeks post-radiation and then shrank by 4 weeks, which suggests that tumor-resident clones expanded only transiently.

Explained via the paper, the time point label denotes: baseline pretreatment blood. The treatment or condition label on this specimen signifies: 15 Gy SBRT to primary tumor, nephrectomy 4 weeks later. To track tumor-enriched clonotypes, serial peripheral blood was sampled from radiation-treated patients at baseline and at 2 weeks and 4 weeks after SBRT. Renal cell carcinoma with clear cell pathology was present in all patients. The QIAamp DNA Blood Mini Kit (Qiagen) was used to prepare genomic DNA for TCR sequencing. The analyses included just those samples that passed every quality control check. The rearranged chain carries TRBV25-1 and TRBJ1-2; TRBD1 could be the D gene, as 6 bases match. The TCR sequence derives from a woman in her 50s with renal cell carcinoma. The specimen comprised blood, sampled from a patient whose treatment included radiotherapy and nephrectomy. The DNA sequence follows: TGTGCCAGCAGTGCAAACAGGGTCGACTATGGCTACACCTTC. Its translation is CASSANRVDYGYTF.